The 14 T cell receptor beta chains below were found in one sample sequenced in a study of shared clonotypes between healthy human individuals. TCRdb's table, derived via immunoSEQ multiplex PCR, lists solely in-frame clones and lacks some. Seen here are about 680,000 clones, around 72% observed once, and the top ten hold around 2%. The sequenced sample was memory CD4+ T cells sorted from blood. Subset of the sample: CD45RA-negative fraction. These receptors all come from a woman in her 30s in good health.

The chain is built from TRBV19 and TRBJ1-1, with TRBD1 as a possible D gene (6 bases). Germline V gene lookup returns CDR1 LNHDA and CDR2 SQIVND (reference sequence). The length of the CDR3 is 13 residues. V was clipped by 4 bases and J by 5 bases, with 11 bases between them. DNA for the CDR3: TGTGCCAGTAGTACCAAGGGGGGTACTGAAGCTTTCTTT. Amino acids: CASSTKGGTEAFF.

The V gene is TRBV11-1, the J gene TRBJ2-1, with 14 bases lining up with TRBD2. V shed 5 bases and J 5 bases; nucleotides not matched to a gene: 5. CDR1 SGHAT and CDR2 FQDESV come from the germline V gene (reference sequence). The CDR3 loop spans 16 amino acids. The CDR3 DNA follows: TGTGCCAGCAGCCCCGGACTAGCGGGGGGACACAATGAGCAGTTCTTC. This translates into CASSPGLAGGHNEQFF.

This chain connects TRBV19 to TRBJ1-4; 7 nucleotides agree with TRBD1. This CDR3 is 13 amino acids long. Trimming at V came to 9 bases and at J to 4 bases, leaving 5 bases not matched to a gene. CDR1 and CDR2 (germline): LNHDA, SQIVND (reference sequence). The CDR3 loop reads CASQDRINEKLFF. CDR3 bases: TGTGCCAGCCAGGACAGGATTAATGAAAAACTGTTTTTT.

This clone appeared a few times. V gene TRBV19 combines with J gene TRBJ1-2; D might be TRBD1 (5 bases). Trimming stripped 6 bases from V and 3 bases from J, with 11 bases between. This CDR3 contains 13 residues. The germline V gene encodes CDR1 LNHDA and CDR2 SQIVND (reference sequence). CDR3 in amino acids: CASSQQEDYGYTF. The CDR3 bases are TGTGCCAGTAGCCAACAGGAAGACTATGGCTACACCTTC.

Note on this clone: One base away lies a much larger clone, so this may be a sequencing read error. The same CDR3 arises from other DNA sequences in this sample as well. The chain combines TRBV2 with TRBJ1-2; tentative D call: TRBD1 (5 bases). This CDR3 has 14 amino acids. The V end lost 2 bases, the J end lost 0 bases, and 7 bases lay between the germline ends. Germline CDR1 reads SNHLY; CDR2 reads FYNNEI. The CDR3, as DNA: TGTGCCAGCAGTGAAAGGGGTTCTAACTATGGCTACACCTTC. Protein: CASSERGSNYGYTF. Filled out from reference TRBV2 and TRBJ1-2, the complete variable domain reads EPEVTQTPSHQVTQMGQEVILRCVPISNHLYFYWYRQILGQKVEFLVSFYNNEISEKSEIFDDQFSVERPDGSNFTLKIRSTKLEDSAMYFCASSERGSNYGYTFGSGTRLTVV.

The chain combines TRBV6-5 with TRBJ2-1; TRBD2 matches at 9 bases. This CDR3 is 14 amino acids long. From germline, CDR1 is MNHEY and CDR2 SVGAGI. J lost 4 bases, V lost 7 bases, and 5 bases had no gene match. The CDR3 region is CASMDAGGYNEQFF. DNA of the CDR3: TGTGCCAGCATGGACGCGGGAGGGTACAATGAGCAGTTCTTC.

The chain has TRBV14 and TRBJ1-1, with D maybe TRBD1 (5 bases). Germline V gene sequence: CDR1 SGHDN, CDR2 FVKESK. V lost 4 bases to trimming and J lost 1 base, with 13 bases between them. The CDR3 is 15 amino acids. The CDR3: CASSPIWQGNTEAFF. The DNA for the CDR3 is TGTGCCAGCAGCCCCATCTGGCAGGGGAACACTGAAGCTTTCTTT.

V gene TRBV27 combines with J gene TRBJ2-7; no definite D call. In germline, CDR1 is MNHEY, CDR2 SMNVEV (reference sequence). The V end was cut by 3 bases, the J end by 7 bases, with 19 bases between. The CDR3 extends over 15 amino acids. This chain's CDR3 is CASSFRRFSGGEQYF. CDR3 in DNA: TGTGCCAGCAGTTTCCGCCGCTTCTCGGGTGGAGAGCAGTACTTC.

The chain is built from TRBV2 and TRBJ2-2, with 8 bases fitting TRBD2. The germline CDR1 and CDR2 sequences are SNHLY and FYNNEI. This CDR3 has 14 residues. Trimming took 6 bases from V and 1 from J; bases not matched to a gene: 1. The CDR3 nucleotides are TGTGCCAGCAGACTAGCGGAGAACACCGGGGAGCTGTTTTTT. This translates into CASRLAENTGELFF.

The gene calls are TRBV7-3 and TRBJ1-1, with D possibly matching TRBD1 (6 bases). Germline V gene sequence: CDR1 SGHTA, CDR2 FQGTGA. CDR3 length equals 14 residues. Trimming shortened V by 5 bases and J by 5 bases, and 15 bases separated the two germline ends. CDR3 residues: CASSQAGGLTEAFF. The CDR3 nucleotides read TGTGCCAGCAGCCAGGCGGGGGGCTTGACTGAAGCTTTCTTT. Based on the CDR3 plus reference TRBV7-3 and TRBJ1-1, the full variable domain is GAGVSQTPSNKVTEKGKYVELRCDPISGHTALYWYRQSLGQGPEFLIYFQGTGAADDSGLPNDRFFAVRPEGSVSTLKIQRTERGDSAVYLCASSQAGGLTEAFFGQGTRLTVV.

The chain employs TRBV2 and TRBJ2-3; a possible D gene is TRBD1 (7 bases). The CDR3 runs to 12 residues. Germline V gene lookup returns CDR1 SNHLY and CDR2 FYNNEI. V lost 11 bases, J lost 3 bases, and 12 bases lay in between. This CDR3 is CAGRGQTDTQYF. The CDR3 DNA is TGTGCCGGGCGGGGACAGACAGATACGCAGTATTTT.

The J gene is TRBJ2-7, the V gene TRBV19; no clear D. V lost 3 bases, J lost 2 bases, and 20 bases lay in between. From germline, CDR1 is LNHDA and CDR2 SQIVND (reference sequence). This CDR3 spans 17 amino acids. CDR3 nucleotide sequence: TGTGCCAGTAGTATCTCCACCGCGGTAGCCGACCCCTACGAGCAGTACTTC. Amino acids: CASSISTAVADPYEQYF.

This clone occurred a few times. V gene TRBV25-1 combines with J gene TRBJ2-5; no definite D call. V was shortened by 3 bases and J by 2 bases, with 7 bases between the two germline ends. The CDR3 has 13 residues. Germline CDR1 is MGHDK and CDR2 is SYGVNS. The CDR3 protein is CASSERHQETQYF. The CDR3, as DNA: TGTGCCAGCAGTGAGAGACATCAAGAGACCCAGTACTTC.

The CDR3 DNA sequence: TGTGCCACCTCGGGTGGGGTGGGCGGGAGGAACAATGAGCAGTTCTTC. This encodes CATSGGVGGRNNEQFF. The chain employs TRBV6-6 and TRBJ2-1; 8 bases agree with TRBD2. V was clipped by 10 bases and J by 5 bases; unmatched bases: 16. The CDR3 consists of 16 residues. Germline CDR1 is MNHNY and CDR2 is SVGAGI (reference sequence).